This T cell receptor (beta chain) was recovered during a study of regulatory T cells in long-lasting Graves disease. In the study overall: Patients with persistent Graves' disease had over 5 years of antithyroid drugs and persistent TSH receptor antibodies. Study-level findings and limits: New patients shared around 980 public clonotypes, and persistent patients shared more, with under 3,500.

With iRepertoire HTBI primers and Arm-PCR of CDR3 regions, TCR beta libraries were built. Using its own MiXCR run on the multiplex PCR reads, TCRdb lists one record per CDR3 protein. The table records roughly 470,000 distinct CDR3 sequences, less than 25% of them present only once. The sample's time point: persistent/refractory GD, antithyroid drugs over 5 years with positive TRAb. Isolated PBMC RNA provided the starting material for the TCR library. This clonotype was picked up many times. Antigen: not known. With 8 bases removed from V and 9 bases from J, the gap between germline ends came to 26 bases. This CDR3 contains 15 residues. Germline V lookup: CDR1 MDHEN, CDR2 SYDVKM.

The chain carries TRBV28 and TRBJ2-7; possibly TRBD1 for D (6 bases). This material consisted of peripheral blood mononuclear cells (PBMCs), taken when the disease was refractory, from a patient treated with antithyroid drugs. The receptor was derived from a female donor with Graves disease. DNA for the CDR3: TGTGCCAGCTGGTCTCTCGGGGTCCCAATAGGGGGGCAGTACTTC. Protein sequence: CASWSLGVPIGGQYF.